These 5 T cell receptor beta chains were sequenced from one sample in a study of memory CD4+ T cells and cytomegalovirus serostatus. Single viable CD3+CD4+CD8-CD45RO+ cells were sorted as the memory CD4+ T cells. This table comes from immunoSEQ multiplex PCR, and its TCRdb copy is limited to in-frame clones, with some not included. The data show some 56,000 clones, roughly 87% seen once. What was sequenced was memory CD4+ T cells from blood. These receptors were taken from an adult in good health and CMV-seronegative.

The CDR3 sequence: CASSRGFERAGGYTF. In DNA, the CDR3 is TGTGCCAGCTCACGAGGTTTTGAGAGAGCCGGTGGCTACACCTTC. The chain carries TRBV18 and TRBJ1-2; no reliable D call. This CDR3 has 15 residues. CDR1 is KGHSH, CDR2 LQKENI, per germline. V was shortened by 4 bases and J by 7 bases, with 19 bases between the two germline ends. The full variable domain, with the rest looked up from reference TRBV18 and TRBJ1-2, is NAGVMQNPRHLVRRRGQEARLRCSPMKGHSHVYWYRQLPEEGLKFMVYLQKENIIDESGMPKERFSAEFPKEGPSILRIQQVVRGDSAAYFCASSRGFERAGGYTFGSGTRLTVV.

This chain connects TRBV19 to TRBJ1-1; the D gene is possibly TRBD1 (5 bases). The CDR3 is 10 amino acids. The V end lost 6 bases, the J end lost 7 bases, and 6 bases lay between the germline ends. Per the germline V gene, CDR1 is LNHDA and CDR2 is SQIVND (reference sequence). DNA of the CDR3: TGTGCCAGTAGGAGGGGTGAAGCTTTCTTT. Residues: CASRRGEAFF.

Only a few counts were recorded for this clone. The V and J genes are TRBV7-9 and TRBJ1-1; D gene uncertain. This CDR3 is built from 13 residues. The germline V and J ends were trimmed by 7 bases and 6 bases, with 15 bases remaining between them. Germline V CDR1 and CDR2: SEHNR, FQNEAQ (reference sequence). This CDR3 reads CASKVDRASEAFF. CDR3 nucleotides: TGTGCCAGCAAGGTCGATAGGGCCTCTGAAGCTTTCTTT.

This rearrangement joins TRBV5-4 to TRBJ2-5; D not resolved. V lost 2 bases and J lost 5, with 4 bases in between. Per the germline V gene, CDR1 is SGHNT and CDR2 is YYREEE (reference sequence). This CDR3 spans 11 amino acids. CDR3 in amino acids: CASSFEETQYF. The DNA of the CDR3 is TGTGCCAGCAGCTTTGAGGAGACCCAGTACTTC.

The chain couples TRBV7-2 to TRBJ1-1, with D maybe TRBD1 (5 bases). The germline V gene encodes CDR1 SGHTA and CDR2 FQGNSA. V lost 5 bases, J lost 6 bases, and 19 bases lay in between. The CDR3 consists of 15 residues. The CDR3 region has the DNA TGTGCCAGCAGCGCCACCCACGGGGGAGTGGCTGAAGCTTTCTTT. Its protein is CASSATHGGVAEAFF.